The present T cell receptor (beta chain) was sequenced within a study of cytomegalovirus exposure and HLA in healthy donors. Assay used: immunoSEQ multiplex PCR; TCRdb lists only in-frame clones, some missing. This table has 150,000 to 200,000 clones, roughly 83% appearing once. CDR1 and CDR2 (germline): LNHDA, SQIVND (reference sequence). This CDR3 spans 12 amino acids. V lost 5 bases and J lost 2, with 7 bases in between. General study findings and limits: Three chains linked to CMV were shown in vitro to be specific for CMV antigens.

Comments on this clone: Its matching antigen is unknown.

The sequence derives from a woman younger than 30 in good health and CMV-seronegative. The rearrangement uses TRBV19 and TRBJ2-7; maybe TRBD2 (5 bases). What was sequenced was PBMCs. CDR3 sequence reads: CASSPGTYEQYF. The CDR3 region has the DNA TGTGCCAGTAGTCCGGGGACCTACGAGCAGTACTTC.